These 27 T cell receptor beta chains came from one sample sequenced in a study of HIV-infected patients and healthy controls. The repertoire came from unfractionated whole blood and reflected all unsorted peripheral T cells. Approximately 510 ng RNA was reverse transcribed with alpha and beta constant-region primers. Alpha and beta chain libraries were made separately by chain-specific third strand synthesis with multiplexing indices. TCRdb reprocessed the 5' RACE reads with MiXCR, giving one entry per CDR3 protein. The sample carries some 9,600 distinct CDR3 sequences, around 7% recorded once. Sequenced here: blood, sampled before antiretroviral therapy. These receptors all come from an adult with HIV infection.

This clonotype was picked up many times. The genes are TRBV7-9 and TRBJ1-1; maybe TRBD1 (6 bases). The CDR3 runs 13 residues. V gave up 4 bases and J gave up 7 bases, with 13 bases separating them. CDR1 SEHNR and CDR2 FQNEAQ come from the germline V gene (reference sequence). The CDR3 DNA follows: TGTGCCAGCAGCTCCACAGGGTCCTTTGAAGCTTTCTTT. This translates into CASSSTGSFEAFF.

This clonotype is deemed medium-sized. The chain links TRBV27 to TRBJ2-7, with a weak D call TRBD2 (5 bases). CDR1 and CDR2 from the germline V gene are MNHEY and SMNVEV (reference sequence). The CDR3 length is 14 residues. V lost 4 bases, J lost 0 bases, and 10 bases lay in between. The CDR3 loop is CASSSDGDSYEQYF. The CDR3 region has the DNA TGTGCCAGCAGTTCAGACGGGGACTCCTACGAGCAGTACTTC.

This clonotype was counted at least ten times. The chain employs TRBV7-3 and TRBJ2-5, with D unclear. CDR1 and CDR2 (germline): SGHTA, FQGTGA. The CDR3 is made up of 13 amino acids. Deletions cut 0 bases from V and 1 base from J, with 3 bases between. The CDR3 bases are TGTGCCAGCAGCTTAACGGTCCAAGAGACCCAGTACTTC. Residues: CASSLTVQETQYF.

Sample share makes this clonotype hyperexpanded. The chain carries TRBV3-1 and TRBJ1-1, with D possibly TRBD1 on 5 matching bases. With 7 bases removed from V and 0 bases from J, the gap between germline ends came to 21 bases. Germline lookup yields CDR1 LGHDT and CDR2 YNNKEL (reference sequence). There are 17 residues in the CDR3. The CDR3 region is CASTLTPGWSVNTEAFF. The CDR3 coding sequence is TGTGCCAGCACCCTCACGCCAGGGTGGTCGGTGAACACTGAAGCTTTCTTT.

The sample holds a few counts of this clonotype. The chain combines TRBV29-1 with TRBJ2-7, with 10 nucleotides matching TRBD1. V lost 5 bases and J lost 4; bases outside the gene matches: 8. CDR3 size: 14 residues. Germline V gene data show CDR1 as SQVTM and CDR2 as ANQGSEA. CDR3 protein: CSVHDPDRGYEQYF. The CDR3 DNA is TGCAGCGTTCACGACCCGGACAGGGGGTACGAGCAGTACTTC.

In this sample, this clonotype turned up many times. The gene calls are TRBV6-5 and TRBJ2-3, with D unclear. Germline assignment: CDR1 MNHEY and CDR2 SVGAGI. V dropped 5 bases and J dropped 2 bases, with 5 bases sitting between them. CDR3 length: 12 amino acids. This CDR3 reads CASSDNTDTQYF. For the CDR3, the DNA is TGTGCCAGCAGTGACAACACAGATACGCAGTATTTT.

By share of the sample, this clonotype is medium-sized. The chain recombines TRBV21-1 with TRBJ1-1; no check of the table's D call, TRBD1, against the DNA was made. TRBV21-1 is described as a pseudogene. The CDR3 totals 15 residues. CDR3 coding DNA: TGTGCCAGCAGCAAAAGTCCCCCGGGGAACACTGAAGCTTTCTTT. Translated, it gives CASSKSPPGNTEAFF.

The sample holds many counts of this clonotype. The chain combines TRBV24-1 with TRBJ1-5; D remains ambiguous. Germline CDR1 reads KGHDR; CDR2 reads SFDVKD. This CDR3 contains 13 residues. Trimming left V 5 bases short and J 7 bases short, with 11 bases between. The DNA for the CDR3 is TGTGCCACCAGTGCCGGGCTCCGCCAGCCCCAGCATTTT. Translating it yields CATSAGLRQPQHF.

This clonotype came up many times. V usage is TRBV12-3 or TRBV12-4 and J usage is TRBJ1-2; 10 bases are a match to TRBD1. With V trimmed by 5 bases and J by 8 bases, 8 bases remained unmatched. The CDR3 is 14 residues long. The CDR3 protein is CASSPRQGAHGYTF. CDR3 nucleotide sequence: TGTGCCAGCAGTCCCCGACAGGGGGCCCACGGCTACACCTTC.

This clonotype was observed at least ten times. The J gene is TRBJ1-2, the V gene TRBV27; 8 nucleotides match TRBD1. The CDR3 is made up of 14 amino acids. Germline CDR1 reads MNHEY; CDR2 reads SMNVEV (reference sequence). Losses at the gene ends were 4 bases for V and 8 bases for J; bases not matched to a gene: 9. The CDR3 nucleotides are TGTGCCAGCAGTTCCGGGACAGGTTCGAAAGGCTACACCTTC. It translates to CASSSGTGSKGYTF.

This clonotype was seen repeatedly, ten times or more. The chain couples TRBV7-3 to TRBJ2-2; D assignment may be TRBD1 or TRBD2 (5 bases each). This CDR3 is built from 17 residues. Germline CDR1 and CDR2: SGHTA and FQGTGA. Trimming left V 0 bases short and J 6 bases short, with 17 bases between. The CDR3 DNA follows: TGTGCCAGCAGCTTAACTGCCAGGGACGCACCCTCCGGGGAGCTGTTTTTT. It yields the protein CASSLTARDAPSGELFF.

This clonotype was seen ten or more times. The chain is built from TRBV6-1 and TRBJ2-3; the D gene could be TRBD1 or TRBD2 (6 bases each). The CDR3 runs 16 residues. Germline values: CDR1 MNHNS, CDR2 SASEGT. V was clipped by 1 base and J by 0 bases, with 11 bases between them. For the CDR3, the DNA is TGTGCCAGCAGTGAAGTGGAGGGGGGAAGCACAGATACGCAGTATTTT. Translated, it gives CASSEVEGGSTDTQYF.

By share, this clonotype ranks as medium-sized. CDR3 nucleotides: TGTGCCAGCAGCTTATGGGGGACAGATACGCAGTATTTT. Protein product: CASSLWGTDTQYF. The rearrangement uses TRBV11-3 and TRBJ2-3; D is possibly TRBD1 or TRBD2 (5 bases each). Germline CDR1 reads SGHNT; CDR2 reads YENEEA. Deletions cut 2 bases from V and 3 bases from J, with 6 bases between. The CDR3 runs to 13 residues.

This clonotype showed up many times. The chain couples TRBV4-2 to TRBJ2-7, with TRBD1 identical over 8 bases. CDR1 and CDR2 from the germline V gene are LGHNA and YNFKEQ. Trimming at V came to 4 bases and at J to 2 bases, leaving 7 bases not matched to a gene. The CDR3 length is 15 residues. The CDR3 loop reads CASSPTGTGTYEQYF. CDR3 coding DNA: TGTGCCAGCAGCCCAACAGGGACAGGAACCTACGAGCAGTACTTC.

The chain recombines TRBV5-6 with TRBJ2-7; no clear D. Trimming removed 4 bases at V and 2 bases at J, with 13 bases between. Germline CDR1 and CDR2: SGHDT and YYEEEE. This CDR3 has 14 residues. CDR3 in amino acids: CASSLGFSPYEQYF. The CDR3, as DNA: TGTGCCAGCAGCCTGGGGTTCAGCCCCTACGAGCAGTACTTC.

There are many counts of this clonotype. The CDR3 is CASSQGHRGGQETQYF. In nucleotides, the CDR3 is TGCGCCAGCAGCCAAGGGCACAGGGGTGGCCAAGAGACCCAGTACTTC. J is TRBJ2-5 and V is TRBV4-3; 7 bases match TRBD1. This CDR3 is 16 amino acids long. Germline V gives CDR1 LGHNA, CDR2 YSLEER. J was trimmed by 1 base and V by 1 base; bases with no gene match: 6.

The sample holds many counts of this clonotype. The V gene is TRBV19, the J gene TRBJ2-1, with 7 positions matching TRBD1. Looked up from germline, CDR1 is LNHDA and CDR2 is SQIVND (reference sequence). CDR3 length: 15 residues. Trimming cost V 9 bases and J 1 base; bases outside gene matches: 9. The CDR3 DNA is TGTGCCAGCCAACACAGGGGCTATTCCTACAATGAGCAGTTCTTC. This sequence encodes CASQHRGYSYNEQFF.

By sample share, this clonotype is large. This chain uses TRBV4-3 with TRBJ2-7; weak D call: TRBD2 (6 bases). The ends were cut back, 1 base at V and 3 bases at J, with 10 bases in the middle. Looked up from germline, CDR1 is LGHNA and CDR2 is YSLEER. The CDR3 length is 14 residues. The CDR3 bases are TGCGCCAGCAGCCAAGGTAGCGGCGACTACGAGCAGTACTTC. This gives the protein CASSQGSGDYEQYF.

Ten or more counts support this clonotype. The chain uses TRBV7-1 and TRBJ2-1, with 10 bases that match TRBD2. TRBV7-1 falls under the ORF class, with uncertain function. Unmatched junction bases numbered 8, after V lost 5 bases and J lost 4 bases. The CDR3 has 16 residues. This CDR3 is CASSQTRTSGYNEQFF. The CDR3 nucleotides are TGTGCCAGCAGCCAGACCCGGACTAGCGGTTACAATGAGCAGTTCTTC.

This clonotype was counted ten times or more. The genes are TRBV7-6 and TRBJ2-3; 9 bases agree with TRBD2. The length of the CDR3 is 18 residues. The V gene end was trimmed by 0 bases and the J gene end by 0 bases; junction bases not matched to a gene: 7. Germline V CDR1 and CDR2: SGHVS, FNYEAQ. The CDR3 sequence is CASSLAEGLAMSTDTQYF. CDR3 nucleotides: TGTGCCAGCAGCTTAGCCGAAGGACTAGCGATGAGCACAGATACGCAGTATTTT.

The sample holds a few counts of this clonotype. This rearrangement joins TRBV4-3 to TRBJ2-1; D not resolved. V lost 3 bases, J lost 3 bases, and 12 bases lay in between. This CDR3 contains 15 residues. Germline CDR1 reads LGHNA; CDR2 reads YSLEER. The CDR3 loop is CASSQTSYDYNEQFF. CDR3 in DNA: TGCGCCAGCAGCCAGACATCTTATGACTACAATGAGCAGTTCTTC.

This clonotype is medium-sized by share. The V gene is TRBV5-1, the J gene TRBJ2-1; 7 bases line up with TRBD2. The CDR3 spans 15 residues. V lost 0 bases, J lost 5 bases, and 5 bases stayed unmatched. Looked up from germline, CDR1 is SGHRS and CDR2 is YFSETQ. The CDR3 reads CASSLARAGNNEQFF. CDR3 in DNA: TGCGCCAGCAGCTTGGCCCGAGCGGGGAACAATGAGCAGTTCTTC.

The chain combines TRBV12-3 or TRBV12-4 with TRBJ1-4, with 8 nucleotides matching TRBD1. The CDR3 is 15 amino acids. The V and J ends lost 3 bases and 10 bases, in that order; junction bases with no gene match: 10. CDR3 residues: CASSFWDRPYGKLFF. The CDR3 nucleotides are TGTGCCAGCAGTTTCTGGGACAGGCCCTATGGAAAACTGTTTTTT.

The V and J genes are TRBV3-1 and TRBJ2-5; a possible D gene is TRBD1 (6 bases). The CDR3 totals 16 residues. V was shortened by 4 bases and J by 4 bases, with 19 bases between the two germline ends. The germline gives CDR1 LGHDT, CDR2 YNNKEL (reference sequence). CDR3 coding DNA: TGTGCCAGCAGCCGCCTGGGGGCCGGGATTGCAGAGACCCAGTACTTC. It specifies CASSRLGAGIAETQYF.

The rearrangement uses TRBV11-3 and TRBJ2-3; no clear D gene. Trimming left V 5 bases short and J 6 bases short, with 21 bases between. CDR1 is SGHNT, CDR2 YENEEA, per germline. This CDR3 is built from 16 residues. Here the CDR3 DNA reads TGTGCCAGCAGCCCGCAAAGATCCCATCCCCAGGATACGCAGTATTTT. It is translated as CASSPQRSHPQDTQYF.

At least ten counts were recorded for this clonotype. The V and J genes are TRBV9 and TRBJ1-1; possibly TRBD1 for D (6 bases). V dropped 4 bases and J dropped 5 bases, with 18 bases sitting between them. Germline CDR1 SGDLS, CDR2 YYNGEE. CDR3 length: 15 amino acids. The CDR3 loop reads CASSPGGGAETEAFF. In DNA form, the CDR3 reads TGTGCCAGCAGCCCCGGGGGGGGCGCGGAGACTGAAGCTTTCTTT.

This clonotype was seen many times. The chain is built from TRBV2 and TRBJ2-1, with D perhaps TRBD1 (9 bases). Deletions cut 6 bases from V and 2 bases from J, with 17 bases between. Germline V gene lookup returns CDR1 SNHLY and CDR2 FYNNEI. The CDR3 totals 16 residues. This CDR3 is CASSGGDRVAYNEQFF. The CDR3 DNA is TGTGCCAGCAGCGGGGGGGACAGGGTCGCCTACAATGAGCAGTTCTTC.